These 6 T cell receptor beta chains were sequenced from one sample in a study of cytomegalovirus exposure and HLA in healthy donors. PCR amplification relied on 60 Vbeta primers (plus 13 Jbeta primers). Using immunoSEQ multiplex PCR, the repertoire was profiled, and TCRdb retains in-frame clones only, with some absent. The data show 95,000 to 110,000 clones, with 70% to 80% seen just once and approximately 2.4% held by the top ten. The sequenced material came from PBMCs. The receptors derive from a man aged 18 to 35 in good health and CMV-seronegative.

A note on this clone: An end of the junction does not agree with germline; a read error may underlie this. The chain links TRBV10-3 to TRBJ1-5; weak D call: TRBD1 (5 bases). Looked up from germline, CDR1 is ENHRY and CDR2 is SYGVKD. This CDR3 is built from 14 residues. DNA for the CDR3: TGTGCCATCAGTGAGGGCAGGGCCAATCGGCCCCAGCATTTT. Protein product: CAISEGRANRPQHF.

This clone showed up many times. The chain joins TRBV6-1 to TRBJ2-1, with 11 bases identical to TRBD2. V shed 7 bases and J 6 bases; nucleotides not matched to a gene: 8. Germline V gene sequence: CDR1 MNHNS, CDR2 SASEGT. The CDR3 consists of 15 residues. CDR3 sequence (DNA): TGTGCCAGCACCGGGACTAGCGGAACCCCCAATGAGCAGTTCTTC. This gives the protein CASTGTSGTPNEQFF.

This clone was seen only a few times. The gene calls are TRBV19 and TRBJ1-4; D gene unclear. Trimming cost V 2 bases and J 5 bases, with 9 bases left between them. CDR1 and CDR2 from the germline V gene are LNHDA and SQIVND (reference sequence). The CDR3 runs 14 residues. This CDR3 reads CASSIRVGNEKLFF. The DNA for the CDR3 is TGTGCCAGTAGTATACGGGTCGGGAATGAAAAACTGTTTTTT. The full variable domain, in which reference TRBV19 and TRBJ1-4 provide the parts outside the CDR3, is DGGITQSPKYLFRKEGQNVTLSCEQNLNHDAMYWYRQDPGQGLRLIYYSQIVNDFQKGDIAEGYSVSREKKESFPLTVTSAQKNPTAFYLCASSIRVGNEKLFFGSGTQLSVL.

V gene TRBV27 combines with J gene TRBJ2-1, with D perhaps TRBD1 (6 bases). V lost 6 bases, J lost 8 bases, and 17 bases lay in between. The germline V gene encodes CDR1 MNHEY and CDR2 SMNVEV (reference sequence). This CDR3 contains 14 residues. In DNA form, the CDR3 reads TGTGCCAGCAGACCCCGCGACAGGCGCGATGAGCAGTTCTTC. Protein product: CASRPRDRRDEQFF.

The chain has TRBV27 and TRBJ1-2; 8 bases line up with TRBD1. Looked up from germline, CDR1 is MNHEY and CDR2 is SMNVEV (reference sequence). Trimming took 2 bases from V and 5 from J; bases not matched to a gene: 10. There are 16 residues in the CDR3. In DNA, the CDR3 is TGTGCCAGCAGTTTAACCTCTGGGACAGGCTTTTATGGCTACACCTTC. It is translated as CASSLTSGTGFYGYTF.

The chain is built from TRBV7-3 and TRBJ2-5; 10 bases map to TRBD2. The J call is uncertain, as TRBJ2-7 better fits the DNA end. CDR1 SGHTA and CDR2 FQGTGA come from the germline V gene. This CDR3 is built from 19 residues. CDR3 sequence: CASSPPELAGRPTFYEQYF. CDR3 DNA sequence: TGTGCCAGCAGCCCCCCCGAACTAGCGGGGCGCCCGACCTTCTACGAGCAGTACTTC.